These T cell receptor beta chains were read from a single sample in a study of post-analysis software for immune sequencing data. TCRdb called the PCR reads again in MiXCR, with one record for every CDR3 protein. The data contain some 700,000 distinct CDR3 sequences, 59% of them singletons. The material sequenced was blood. The receptors derive from a girl aged 2-10 years with multiple sclerosis. Each CDR3 is given with its conserved first and last residue. D genes are given only for firm matches. Expanded clones get a size class; other rows say once, few or many, or leave the size out.

size: many
V: TRBV5-1
J: TRBJ2-7
D: TRBD2
DNA: TGCGCCAGCAGCTTGGCTGCTAGCGGGGGTTACGAGCAGTACTTC
CDR3: CASSLAASGGYEQYF

size: NA
V: TRBV4-1
J: TRBJ1-2
D: NA
DNA: TGCGCCAGCGGCGGGGTTATTGGAGGCTACACCTTC
CDR3: CASGGVIGGYTF

size: NA
V: TRBV10-2
J: TRBJ2-5
D: TRBD2
DNA: TGCGCCAGCACGACTAGCGGAAACAATTGGGAGACCCAGTACTTC
CDR3: CASTTSGNNWETQYF

size: NA
V: TRBV12-3/TRBV12-4
J: TRBJ1-1
D: NA
DNA: TGTGCCAGCAGTTTAGTCGGGATCCAAGAAGCTTTCTTT
CDR3: CASSLVGIQEAFF

size: NA
V: TRBV5-1
J: TRBJ2-7
D: TRBD1
DNA: TGCGCCAGCAGCCCCGGACAGGCCCCTCTCTCCTACGAGCAGTACTTC
CDR3: CASSPGQAPLSYEQYF

size: few
V: TRBV11-2
J: TRBJ2-7
D: TRBD2
DNA: TGTGCCAGCAGCTTATTGGTCCTAGCGGGAAAAAACGAGCAGTACTTC
CDR3: CASSLLVLAGKNEQYF

size: NA
V: TRBV29-1
J: TRBJ1-2
D: NA
DNA: TGCAGCGACCGATCAGGGAGCTATGGCTACACCTTC
CDR3: CSDRSGSYGYTF

size: once
V: TRBV5-1
J: TRBJ2-3
D: TRBD1
DNA: TGCGCCAGCAGCTACGGGACAGGGCTTGACACGCAGTATTTT
CDR3: CASSYGTGLDTQYF

size: NA
V: TRBV29-1
J: TRBJ1-2
D: NA
DNA: TGCAGCGTTGAAGATAGGGACACATTCTATGGCTACACCTTC
CDR3: CSVEDRDTFYGYTF

size: NA
V: TRBV12-3/TRBV12-4
J: TRBJ2-1
D: TRBD1
DNA: TGTGCCAGCAGTTCCCTCGGGACAGGGCGATACAATGAGCAGTTCTTC
CDR3: CASSSLGTGRYNEQFF

size: NA
V: TRBV6-5
J: TRBJ2-3
D: TRBD1
DNA: TGTGCCAGCAGTCCCGGCCGACAGGGATCCACAGATACGCAGTATTTT
CDR3: CASSPGRQGSTDTQYF

size: few
V: TRBV29-1
J: TRBJ1-1
D: NA
DNA: TGCAGCGTCGACTCCGCCTTTGAAGCTTTCTTT
CDR3: CSVDSAFEAFF

size: NA
V: TRBV11-3
J: TRBJ1-2
D: NA
DNA: TGTGCCAGCAGCTCTCGAGTCCTGGAAAAAGGCTACACCTTC
CDR3: CASSSRVLEKGYTF

size: few
V: TRBV7-9
J: TRBJ2-3
D: TRBD1
DNA: TGTGCCAGCAGCCAGACAGGGGGCTTCACAGATACGCAGTATTTT
CDR3: CASSQTGGFTDTQYF

size: NA
V: TRBV20-1
J: TRBJ2-3
D: TRBD2
DNA: TGCAGGGCTAGCGGGAGAGAAGATACGCAGTATTTT
CDR3: CRASGREDTQYF

size: NA
V: TRBV20-1
J: TRBJ2-3
D: NA
DNA: TGCAGTGCTAGTCGGCTAGCTTCCGGGTTTGCAGATACGCAGTATTTT
CDR3: CSASRLASGFADTQYF

size: NA
V: TRBV2
J: TRBJ2-1
D: NA
DNA: TGTGCCAGCAGTGTACGGGACTCATCCCGTGCGGAGCAGTTCTTC
CDR3: CASSVRDSSRAEQFF

size: NA
V: TRBV19
J: TRBJ2-4
D: NA
DNA: TGTGCCAGTAGTCAGTATAGAGCGGACATCTACTTC
CDR3: CASSQYRADIYF

size: NA
V: TRBV7-9
J: TRBJ2-1
D: NA
DNA: TGTGCCAGCAGGGTCGAGGGGACGGGCTACAATGAGCAGTTCTTC
CDR3: CASRVEGTGYNEQFF

size: NA
V: TRBV20-1
J: TRBJ2-1
D: TRBD1
DNA: TGCAGTGCTACCTCCGGGACAGGGACCTACAATGAGCAGTTCTTC
CDR3: CSATSGTGTYNEQFF

size: NA
V: TRBV24-1
J: TRBJ1-1
D: NA
DNA: TGTGCCACCAGTGGGATCTGGGACGGACGACGGGAAGCTTTCTTT
CDR3: CATSGIWDGRREAFF

size: NA
V: TRBV6-2/TRBV6-3
J: TRBJ2-1
D: TRBD2
DNA: TGTGCCAGCAGTTTCCTCACGACTAGCGGAGGCGGTGAGCAGTTCTTC
CDR3: CASSFLTTSGGGEQFF

size: NA
V: TRBV7-2
J: TRBJ2-3
D: TRBD2
DNA: TGTGCCACCTCTAGCGGGGGGACCCAAGATACGCAGTATTTT
CDR3: CATSSGGTQDTQYF

size: NA
V: TRBV7-2
J: TRBJ2-4
D: TRBD1
DNA: TGTGCCAGCAGCTTAGCAGGGACAGGGGTCTACAATGAGCAGTACTTC
CDR3: CASSLAGTGVYNEQYF

size: once
V: TRBV20-1
J: TRBJ2-7
D: NA
DNA: TGCATTGCGAAGCGTGGGGACCGGACCTACGAGCAGTACTTC
CDR3: CIAKRGDRTYEQYF

size: NA
V: TRBV5-1
J: TRBJ1-6
D: NA
DNA: TGCGCCAGCAGCCAGACAGGATTCAATTCACCCCTCCACTTT
CDR3: CASSQTGFNSPLHF

size: NA
V: TRBV20-1
J: TRBJ2-5
D: NA
DNA: TGCAGTGCTGGGGCTCCGGAGACCCAGTACTTC
CDR3: CSAGAPETQYF

size: few
V: TRBV29-1
J: TRBJ2-7
D: TRBD1
DNA: TGCAGCGTTTCCGGGACAGTTATAGGGAGCGAGCAGTACTTC
CDR3: CSVSGTVIGSEQYF

size: NA
V: TRBV24-1
J: TRBJ2-3
D: TRBD1
DNA: TGTGCCACCAGTGCTAGGGGACAGGGAACAGATACGCAGTATTTT
CDR3: CATSARGQGTDTQYF

size: NA
V: TRBV7-3
J: TRBJ2-7
D: NA
DNA: TGTGCCAGCAGCTTAAGTGAGGGCTACGAGCAGTACTTC
CDR3: CASSLSEGYEQYF

size: few
V: TRBV12-3/TRBV12-4
J: TRBJ1-4
D: NA
DNA: TGTGCCAGCAGAAGACAGTCCCCTAATGAAAAACTGTTTTTT
CDR3: CASRRQSPNEKLFF

size: NA
V: TRBV5-1
J: TRBJ2-5
D: NA
DNA: TGCGCCAGCAGTCACGGACAGCCCCAAGAGACCCAGTACTTC
CDR3: CASSHGQPQETQYF

size: NA
V: TRBV12-3/TRBV12-4
J: TRBJ2-3
D: TRBD2
DNA: TGTGCCAGCAGTCGCGGACTAGCGGACACAGATGCGCAGTATTTT
CDR3: CASSRGLADTDAQYF